This T cell receptor beta chain was sequenced in a study of OX40 agonist ivuxolimab in advanced cancers. Describing the broader study: Ivuxolimab was a fully human IgG2 agonistic monoclonal antibody targeting the costimulatory receptor OX40 (CD134). Intravenous ivuxolimab was administered to patients every 2 weeks at six dose levels: 0.01, 0.1, 0.3, 1.5, 3 and 10 mg/kg. Of the roughly 52 dose-escalation patients, hepatocellular carcinoma was present in about 20, melanoma in approximately 15, renal cell carcinoma in 9 and head and neck cancer in 9. A male proportion of about 79% and a mean age of approximately 58 years, ranging from about 20 to 85, were recorded for the dose-escalation cohort. Prior anti-PD-1, anti-PD-L1 or anti-CTLA-4 therapy was permitted, and checkpoint inhibitors had been received by about 36% of dose-escalation patients. Partial responses were achieved by three dose-escalation patients, of whom one had hepatocellular carcinoma and two had cutaneous melanoma. Peripheral TCRbeta sequencing was intended to test whether TCR sequence diversity was altered and clonal T-cell expansion was caused by ivuxolimab. The paper describes the monotherapy dose-escalation part (N of about 55 patients) of the phase I trial of ivuxolimab. Overall study results and their limits: Low levels of normalized T-cell clonal expansion were also seen in some patients who did not respond. At doses of 0.1 to 3.0 mg/kg, clonal expansion of both CD4+ and CD8+ blood T cells was observed from baseline to week 6. On average, CD8+ T cells showed more expanded clones than CD4+ T cells after ivuxolimab. The antigen specificity of the peripheral T cells that underwent clonal expansion was not determined. Partial responders in the 0.1-3.0 mg/kg groups had among the lowest normalized peripheral clonal expansion, especially among CD8+ T cells.

Genomic DNA was isolated from the sorted cells so that the TCRbeta CDR3 region could be sequenced. The immunoSEQ Assay was used to sequence the TCRbeta CDR3 regions. TCRdb mirrors the immuneACCESS table, restricted to in-frame sequences. Some clones are absent from its copies; in checked studies, under half trace to an unresolved V gene, and the reason for the others is unknown. For this sample the table gives roughly 100,000 clones, of which under 85% were detected only once. The ten largest clones capture 3% to 4% of the sample. A note on this clone: The target of this receptor is not known. No qualities accompany the bases; no much larger clone lies one base away.

V is clipped by 3 bases and J by 5 bases, and the sequence between their germline boundaries is 11 bases long. The germline V gene supplies CDR1 SNHLY and CDR2 FYNNEI. The CDR3 numbers 14 residues from cysteine through phenylalanine. The retained sequence is limited to the CDR3, 42 bases, with the frame set at the first base. Patients with autoimmune disease history or receiving systemic immunosuppression were excluded from the trial. Peripheral blood for TCR sequencing was collected from all dose cohorts at baseline, on cycle 4 day 1, and on cycle 7 day 1. Samples came from an open-label, multicenter, first-in-human phase I dose-escalation trial of ivuxolimab. Adults with locally advanced or metastatic head and neck squamous cell, hepatocellular, melanoma or renal cell carcinoma were enrolled in the trial. CD4+ and CD8+ T cells were sorted separately from peripheral blood before TCR sequencing.

This TCR derives from an adult with an advanced solid tumor such as melanoma, head and neck, liver or kidney cancer. The chain links TRBV2 with TRBJ2-1; the D gene assignment is ambiguous. Sequencing was performed on CD4+ or CD8+ T cells sorted from blood, taken in a trial of the OX40 agonist ivuxolimab. At the DNA level, the sequence is TGTGCCAGCAGTGAGCGGCTACAAAACAATGAGCAGTTCTTC. Its translation is CASSERLQNNEQFF.